Each of the 12 T cell receptor beta chains below was sequenced from the same sample in a study of CD8+CD57+ T cells in acquired aplastic anemia. Study-level findings and limits: CD8+CD57+ cells in patients trailed total CD4+ and CD8+ pools in diversity.

Sequenced patients had shown CD8+CD57+ cell expansion by flow cytometry. Template material for TCR beta VDJ and CDR3 profiling consisted of genomic DNA. TCRdb passed the reads through MiXCR, listing each CDR3 protein once. The sample carries approximately 21,000 distinct CDR3 sequences, 40% recorded once. These receptors have no known antigen. Sample: CD8+CD57+ T cells sorted from PBMCs. Specified subset: bead-enriched CD8+CD57+ effector memory T cells from SAA patients. These receptors were collected from a human donor with aplastic anemia.

This clonotype was counted between two and nine times. The chain uses TRBV29-1 and TRBJ2-7; D perhaps matches TRBD2 (6 bases). Trimming took 2 bases from V and 4 from J, leaving 15 bases between them. The germline V gene has CDR1 SQVTM and CDR2 ANQGSEA. This CDR3 comprises 14 residues. The CDR3 DNA sequence: TGCAGCGTTGAAAAGGCGGGGATCTCGTACGAGCAGTACTTC. Its translation: CSVEKAGISYEQYF.

This clonotype showed up just a few times. This chain uses TRBV24-1 with TRBJ2-1; 8 bases fit TRBD1. This CDR3 contains 15 residues. Looked up from germline, CDR1 is KGHDR and CDR2 is SFDVKD. Germline trimming cut 5 bases from V and 2 bases from J; bases unmatched to any gene: 4. CDR3 sequence (DNA): TGTGCCACCAGTGCCCAGACAGGGGCCTACAATGAGCAGTTCTTC. Translated, it gives CATSAQTGAYNEQFF.

The chain joins TRBV7-8 to TRBJ1-2, with 10 bases identical to TRBD1. Germline V gene lookup returns CDR1 SGHVS and CDR2 FQNEAQ. The CDR3 spans 14 residues. The V and J ends lost 0 bases and 5 bases, in that order; junction bases with no gene match: 0. CDR3 residues: CASSLAGQGYGYTF. The CDR3 region has the DNA TGTGCCAGCAGCTTAGCGGGACAGGGGTATGGCTACACCTTC. Full variable domain (remainder filled in from reference TRBV7-8 and TRBJ1-2): GAGVSQSPRYKVAKRGQDVALRCDPISGHVSLFWYQQALGQGPEFLTYFQNEAQLDKSGLPSDRFFAERPEGSVSTLKIQRTQQEDSAVYLCASSLAGQGYGYTFGSGTRLTVV.

Regarding this clonotype: A junction boundary mismatches the germline segment, possibly from a read error. The chain is built from TRBV5-1 and TRBJ2-2; TRBD2 matches 12 bases. The CDR3 totals 17 residues. CDR1 and CDR2 from the germline V gene are SGHRS and YFSETQ. The CDR3 spells CASSFGLAGSNTGELLF. The CDR3 DNA is TGCGCCAGCAGCTTCGGACTAGCGGGATCGAACACCGGGGAGCTGCTTTTT.

The chain employs TRBV19 and TRBJ2-1, with TRBD2 matching 9 bases. Trimming at V came to 4 bases and at J to 7 bases, leaving 11 bases not matched to a gene. In germline, CDR1 is LNHDA, CDR2 SQIVND (reference sequence). The CDR3 is 16 residues long. The CDR3 protein is CASSTSGTSSPNEQFF. The CDR3 DNA sequence: TGTGCCAGTAGTACATCCGGGACTAGCTCCCCGAATGAGCAGTTCTTC.

Note on this clonotype: The conserved phenylalanine or tryptophan normally closing the CDR3 is absent here, so this likely arose from a read error. CDR3 bases: TGTGCCAGCAGCTTATTTCACGGCGAGGGCTACACCCTC. This codes for CASSLFHGEGYTL. The chain links TRBV5-6 to TRBJ1-2; unclear D gene. Trimming removed 2 bases at V and 8 bases at J, with 13 bases between. CDR1 is SGHDT, CDR2 YYEEEE, per germline. CDR3 length: 13 residues.

The rearrangement joins TRBV7-3 to TRBJ2-7; 8 bases match TRBD1. CDR3 length: 12 amino acids. The trim removed 2 bases at V and 10 bases at J, leaving 4 bases unmatched. Germline CDR1 SGHTA, CDR2 FQGTGA. The CDR3 is CASSLAGGRQYF. The CDR3 nucleotides read TGTGCCAGCAGCTTAGCAGGGGGCAGACAGTACTTC.

In this sample, this clonotype turned up a few times. The rearrangement links TRBV10-1 to TRBJ2-5; 7 positions agree with TRBD2. Germline V gene data show CDR1 as WNHNN and CDR2 as SYGVQD (reference sequence). The J segment lost 5 bases and the V segment lost 4 bases, leaving 4 bases of the junction unmatched. The CDR3 covers 13 residues. The CDR3 reads CASSVMRGETQYF. The CDR3 region has the DNA TGCGCCAGCAGTGTTATGCGGGGGGAGACCCAGTACTTC.

This clonotype was recorded a few times. The chain joins TRBV20-1 to TRBJ1-2; 7 bases fit TRBD1. The CDR3 contains 12 residues. Per germline, CDR1 DFQATT and CDR2 SNEGSKA (reference sequence). Unmatched junction bases numbered 5, after V lost 6 bases and J lost 4 bases. DNA for the CDR3: TGCAGTGCGGGAGACAGGGCCTATGGCTACACCTTC. It specifies CSAGDRAYGYTF.

J is TRBJ1-1 and V is TRBV7-6, with D hard to call. The CDR3 runs 16 residues. Germline V lookup: CDR1 SGHVS, CDR2 FNYEAQ. V gave up 5 bases and J gave up 0 bases, with 16 bases separating them. CDR3 in amino acids: CASSPLKSLLNTEAFF. The CDR3 DNA sequence: TGTGCCAGCAGCCCCCTTAAATCCCTACTGAACACTGAAGCTTTCTTT.

To note about this clonotype: A read error may explain this, as a much larger clone is one base away. This chain uses TRBV20-1 with TRBJ2-7, with D unclear. This CDR3 has 11 residues. Trimming took off 5 bases at V and 4 bases at J, with 9 bases between the two ends. Germline CDR1 reads DFQATT; CDR2 reads SNEGSKA (reference sequence). In DNA form, the CDR3 reads TGCAGTGCTTCAGGCAGTTACGAGCAGTACTTC. This sequence encodes CSASGSYEQYF.

This rearrangement joins TRBV20-1 to TRBJ2-1; D unresolved. Between the trimmed V and J ends, which lost 2 bases and 14 bases, there was a span of 16 bases. The CDR3 is made up of 12 amino acids. The germline CDR1 and CDR2 sequences are DFQATT and SNEGSKA (reference sequence). This CDR3 reads CSARHAPVNEFF. The CDR3 coding sequence is TGCAGTGCTAGACATGCGCCCGTTAACGAGTTCTTC.